The source of this TCR beta chain is a study of T cells in Graves' hyperthyroidism and ophthalmopathy. Researchers took RNA transcripts and amplified the TCR beta CDR3 regions from them. During a first-round RT-PCR of the TCR CDR3, the HTBI primer set was used. TCRdb reanalysed the multiplex PCR reads using MiXCR and keeps one entry per CDR3 protein. Of about 560,000 distinct CDR3 sequences in the sample, 16% were seen once. Germline V CDR1 and CDR2: SEHNR, FQNEAQ (reference sequence). Trimming cost V 5 bases and J 1 base, with 12 bases left between them. The CDR3 spans 15 residues. Hyperthyroidism patients were newly diagnosed, had disease duration under 2 months, and were aged 18 to 65 years. Investigators excluded patients with uncontrolled infection, other autoimmune disease, pregnancy or lactation.

The TCR was taken from a woman younger than 35 with Graves' hyperthyroidism. The chain joins TRBV7-9 to TRBJ2-1, with D unclear. The sample was blood. As DNA, the CDR3 is TGTGCCAGCAGCCCCATAGCCCGGTCCTACAATGAGCAGTTCTTC. Protein sequence: CASSPIARSYNEQFF.